A single sample is the source of the 2 T cell receptor beta chains below, sequenced in a study of cytomegalovirus exposure and HLA in healthy donors. The PCR contained 60 Vbeta and 13 Jbeta primers. TCRdb's table, derived via immunoSEQ multiplex PCR, lists solely in-frame clones and lacks some. With 25,000 to 40,000 clones in the sample, the ten largest clones hold roughly 3.3%. The sequenced sample was PBMCs. These TCRs come from a man aged 35 to 55 in good health and CMV-seronegative.

V gene TRBV18 combines with J gene TRBJ2-7; the D gene is possibly TRBD2 (6 bases). CDR1 KGHSH and CDR2 LQKENI come from the germline V gene. Trimming took off 0 bases at V and 7 bases at J, with 16 bases between the two ends. This CDR3 has 15 amino acids. CDR3 in amino acids: CASSPPSGLRREQYF. The CDR3 bases are TGTGCCAGCTCACCACCGAGCGGGCTTCGCAGGGAGCAGTACTTC.

The chain is built from TRBV5-1 and TRBJ1-1, with D maybe TRBD1 (6 bases). The germline CDR1 and CDR2 sequences are SGHRS and YFSETQ. The CDR3 covers 15 residues. V shed 3 bases and J shed 1 base, with 13 bases lying between them. The CDR3 reads CASSSPQGANTEAFF. The CDR3 DNA sequence: TGCGCCAGCAGCTCGCCACAGGGAGCGAACACTGAAGCTTTCTTT.